The T cell receptor beta chain under discussion was sequenced for a study of T cell changes during pregnancy in multiple sclerosis. Germline-derived CDR1 and CDR2 are SNHLY and FYNNEI. The CDR3 covers 16 residues. Between the trimmed V and J ends, which lost 6 bases and 5 bases, there was a span of 23 bases. Data came from immunoSEQ multiplex PCR; TCRdb stores just in-frame clones and leaves some out. The data show approximately 21,000 clones, with around 85% seen just once and about a fifth held by the top ten. Sequenced here: CD8+ T cells from peripheral blood mononuclear cells, sampled after pregnancy. J is TRBJ2-7 and V is TRBV2; tentative D call: TRBD2 (6 bases). This sequence originates from a female donor in good health, enrolled as a control in a pregnancy study. CDR3 loop: CASSPASGGLRDEQYF. CDR3 nucleotides: TGTGCCAGCAGCCCAGCTTCCGGGGGTTTGAGGGACGAGCAGTACTTC.